This TCR beta chain was observed in a study of shared clonotypes between healthy human individuals. Whole-study results and caveats: What naive subsets generally showed was a larger estimated richness than memory subsets showed. In several donors, around 5% of naive CD4 clonotypes appeared in common.

CDR1 and CDR2 from the germline V gene are DFQATT and SNEGSKA (reference sequence). V was cut by 6 bases and J by 0 bases, with 2 bases left in between. CDR3 length equals 11 residues. Of note for this clone: Antigen specificity is unknown. The sample has other DNA sequences that encode this CDR3 too.

Samples underwent the assay at deep level. TCRdb's table, derived via immunoSEQ multiplex PCR, lists solely in-frame clones and lacks some. Counted here are roughly 1,500,000 clones, approximately 98.5% occurring once; the ten biggest clones make up 0.36%. Donors had no recently reported acute infections or vaccinations and were HIV-negative. The origin of this receptor is a man under 40 in good health. The sequencing sample was made of naive CD4+ T cells sorted from blood. Described subset: CD45RA+ positively selected. The rearrangement joins TRBV20-1 to TRBJ2-2; the D is unclear. The CDR3 nucleotides are TGCAGTGCGCCGAACACCGGGGAGCTGTTTTTT. This gives the protein CSAPNTGELFF.